This T cell receptor beta chain is from a study of graft-versus-host responses after intestinal transplantation. Study information: Every transplant recipient was induced with anti-thymocyte globulin, then maintained on tacrolimus and steroids for two to four years.

Libraries were prepared by immunoSEQ multiplex PCR; TCRdb keeps only in-frame clonotypes and omits some of them. The data hold approximately 12,000 clones, with around four fifths observed a single time. This clone was seen a few times. Its antigen is still unknown. Study-level results: Ileal or blood samples showed some GvH clones first, and such clones were also found in recipient marrow. Early post-transplant HvG declines tracked with peak circulating GvH clone levels.

Graft tissue was processed to release intraepithelial and lamina propria lymphocytes. V dropped 5 bases and J dropped 11; count of bases not matched to a gene: 6. This CDR3 comprises 12 residues. Germline CDR1 is SGHTA and CDR2 is FQGNSA. This TCR was sampled from a human patient who received an intestinal transplant, so some T cells may come from the graft donor. This specimen was ileum tissue, taken 23 days after intestinal transplant. The chain links TRBV7-2 to TRBJ2-7, with 10 bases lining up with TRBD1. Here the CDR3 reads CASSPGTGVEYF. In nucleotides, the CDR3 is TGTGCCAGCAGCCCGGGGACAGGGGTTGAGTACTTC.